The 27 T cell receptor beta chains below come from one sample, sequenced in a study of blood T cell repertoires in COVID-19. TCRdb's copy holds only in-frame clones and misses some; the assay was immunoSEQ multiplex PCR. The sample contains some 54,000 clones, more than 85% of which appear only once. The sequenced sample was peripheral blood. These receptors were taken from a man in his fifties or sixties with acute or convalescent COVID-19.

The rearrangement links TRBV6-6 to TRBJ1-6, with unresolved D. Trimming stripped 3 bases from V and 7 bases from J, with 13 bases between. The germline CDR1 and CDR2 sequences are MNHNY and SVGAGI (reference sequence). This CDR3 has 15 amino acids. The CDR3 region is CASSYPVGGNSPLHF. CDR3 bases: TGTGCCAGCAGTTATCCGGTGGGAGGCAATTCACCCCTCCACTTT.

The chain joins TRBV13 to TRBJ2-3; D not resolved. Trimming cost V 0 bases and J 0 bases, with 7 bases left between them. The germline CDR1 and CDR2 sequences are PRHDT and FYEKMQ (reference sequence). This CDR3 comprises 15 residues. The CDR3 sequence is CASSLGRQSTDTQYF. CDR3 nucleotide sequence: TGTGCCAGCAGCTTAGGCCGCCAGAGCACAGATACGCAGTATTTT.

The chain links TRBV19 to TRBJ1-1, with 8 bases matching TRBD1. Germline V gene data show CDR1 as LNHDA and CDR2 as SQIVND (reference sequence). With V trimmed by 5 bases and J by 1 base, 6 bases remained unmatched. The CDR3 totals 15 residues. The CDR3 DNA reads TGTGCCAGTAGTGCCAGGGGGCGAGGGAACACTGAAGCTTTCTTT. Its protein product is CASSARGRGNTEAFF.

This chain joins TRBV9 and TRBJ1-2; D is uncertain. This CDR3 contains 14 residues. Trimming cost V 0 bases and J 2 bases, with 8 bases left between them. CDR1 SGDLS and CDR2 YYNGEE come from the germline V gene. In nucleotides, the CDR3 is TGTGCCAGCAGCGTAGAGGCGGGAAACTATGGCTACACCTTC. This translates into CASSVEAGNYGYTF.

The count of this clone is one. The chain combines TRBV4-3 with TRBJ2-7, with 8 bases lining up with TRBD1. The CDR3 is 15 residues long. From germline, CDR1 is LGHNA and CDR2 YSLEER. Trimming removed 4 bases from V and 4 bases from J; junction bases left unmatched: 9. CDR3 sequence (DNA): TGCGCCAGCAGCCCGGCTGACAGGGGTTTGTACGAGCAGTACTTC. Encoded protein: CASSPADRGLYEQYF.

This clone occurred once. The chain uses TRBV6-4 and TRBJ2-2; 9 bases fit TRBD2. The CDR3 loop spans 17 amino acids. Trimming at V came to 4 bases and at J to 6 bases, leaving 12 bases not matched to a gene. CDR1 and CDR2 from the germline V gene are MRHNA and SNTAGT. The DNA of the CDR3 is TGTGCCAGCAGTGCCGGGGAGACTAGCGGTACGGCCGGGGAGCTGTTTTTT. Translated: CASSAGETSGTAGELFF.

The chain has TRBV3-1 (or the pseudogene TRBV3-2) and TRBJ2-1, with TRBD2 matching over 8 bases. The CDR3 loop spans 18 amino acids. Germline V gene data show CDR1 as LGHDT and CDR2 as YNNKEL (reference sequence). V shed 4 bases, J shed 3 bases, and the junction held 14 bases outside the gene matches. The CDR3 spells CASSPLTGLSGVYNEQFF. The CDR3 region has the DNA TGTGCCAGCAGCCCCCTGACGGGGCTTAGCGGGGTCTACAATGAGCAGTTCTTC.

This clone was found a few times. This rearrangement joins TRBV2 to TRBJ2-1, with 9 nucleotides matching TRBD1. Per the germline V gene, CDR1 is SNHLY and CDR2 is FYNNEI. The CDR3 has 14 amino acids. V was pared by 6 bases and J by 10 bases, with 10 bases of the junction left unmatched. As DNA, the CDR3 is TGTGCCAGCAGCTGGACAGGGGTGACGGGGGAGCAGTTCTTC. Residues: CASSWTGVTGEQFF.

This chain links TRBV6-5 with TRBJ2-1, with a weak D call TRBD2 (6 bases). CDR3 length equals 13 residues. CDR1 is MNHEY and CDR2 is SVGAGI in the germline V gene. Trimming took 7 bases from V and 7 from J, leaving 14 bases between them. CDR3 nucleotide sequence: TGTGCCAGCAACTCCTACGGGAGAAATGAGCAGTTCTTC. Its translation: CASNSYGRNEQFF.

The genes are TRBV6-2 or TRBV6-3 and TRBJ1-3; 10 bases are shared with TRBD1. Per the germline V gene, CDR1 is MNHEY and CDR2 is SVGEGT. Trimming cost V 5 bases and J 5 bases; bases outside gene matches: 12. The CDR3 totals 17 residues. In DNA form, the CDR3 reads TGTGCCAGCAGTGGAGCCGGGGGGACAGGGGCGAGAAACACCATATATTTT. This gives the protein CASSGAGGTGARNTIYF.

DNA for the CDR3: TGTGCCAGCACCACAGGGTCAGCGGCTGAAAAACTGTTTTTT. Translation gives CASTTGSAAEKLFF. This chain uses TRBV6-5 with TRBJ1-4; weak D call: TRBD1 (6 bases). V was pared by 7 bases and J by 7 bases, with 16 bases between. The CDR3 totals 14 residues. CDR1 is MNHEY and CDR2 is SVGAGI in the germline V gene.

V usage is TRBV7-9 and J usage is TRBJ2-7; 9 bases align to TRBD1. This CDR3 region has 15 residues. Germline CDR1 reads SEHNR; CDR2 reads FQNEAQ (reference sequence). V dropped 4 bases and J dropped 3; count of bases not matched to a gene: 7. CDR3 sequence reads: CASSSSGTGNYEQYF. The CDR3 DNA is TGTGCCAGCAGCTCGTCCGGGACAGGGAACTACGAGCAGTACTTC.

The J gene is TRBJ2-1, the V gene TRBV4-3; TRBD2 aligns across 10 bases. This CDR3 has 15 residues. Losses at the gene ends were 0 bases for V and 6 bases for J; bases not matched to a gene: 2. Germline values: CDR1 LGHNA, CDR2 YSLEER. This CDR3 is CASSQESGRANEQFF. CDR3 DNA: TGCGCCAGCAGCCAAGAGAGCGGGAGGGCCAATGAGCAGTTCTTC.

The J gene is TRBJ1-5, the V gene TRBV14; D uncertain. CDR1 is SGHDN, CDR2 FVKESK, per germline. This CDR3 is 17 amino acids long. Trimming removed 0 bases at V and 1 base at J, with 13 bases between. The CDR3 reads CASSQDHGAASNQPQHF. CDR3 coding DNA: TGTGCCAGCAGCCAAGATCACGGCGCGGCCAGCAATCAGCCCCAGCATTTT.

The gene calls are TRBV28 and TRBJ1-4, with TRBD1 matching 8 bases. V was clipped by 3 bases and J by 16 bases; unmatched bases: 10. This CDR3 spans 13 amino acids. Germline lookup yields CDR1 MDHEN and CDR2 SYDVKM. The CDR3 is CASSFTRTGQSFF. CDR3 DNA sequence: TGTGCCAGCAGTTTTACCAGGACAGGGCAGTCGTTTTTT. Combining the CDR3 with reference TRBV28 and TRBJ1-4 gives the whole variable domain DVKVTQSSRYLVKRTGEKVFLECVQDMDHENMFWYRQDPGLGLRLIYFSYDVKMKEKGDIPEGYSVSREKKERFSLILESASTNQTSMYLCASSFTRTGQSFFGSGTQLSVL.

The gene calls are TRBV11-3 and TRBJ2-3; the match to TRBD1 covers 8 bases. Per the germline V gene, CDR1 is SGHNT and CDR2 is YENEEA. The length of the CDR3 is 15 residues. V gave up 1 base and J gave up 0 bases; unmatched junction bases: 0. CDR3 coding DNA: TGTGCCAGCAGCTTAGCAGGGGGCAGCACAGATACGCAGTATTTT. This translates into CASSLAGGSTDTQYF.

The gene calls are TRBV5-5 and TRBJ1-5; D perhaps matches TRBD1 (5 bases). Germline loops: CDR1 SGHKS, CDR2 YYEKEE (reference sequence). Trimming cost V 1 base and J 5 bases, with 13 bases left between them. The CDR3 sequence is 15 residues long. In DNA form, the CDR3 reads TGTGCCAGCAGCTTGAGCGCAGGGTCGGATCAGCCCCAGCATTTT. Its protein is CASSLSAGSDQPQHF.

CDR3 DNA: TGTGCCAGCAGCGTAGCGCCAGGGAGGGGGTACGAGCAGTACTTC. Translated, it gives CASSVAPGRGYEQYF. This sequence joins TRBV9 and TRBJ2-7; possible D gene TRBD2, 7 bases. This CDR3 spans 15 amino acids. V dropped 0 bases and J dropped 4 bases, with 14 bases sitting between them. Germline assignment: CDR1 SGDLS and CDR2 YYNGEE.

The chain carries TRBV24-1 and TRBJ1-5, with TRBD1 matching over 8 bases. The V gene end was trimmed by 4 bases and the J gene end by 2 bases; junction bases not matched to a gene: 6. Germline CDR1 is KGHDR and CDR2 is SFDVKD. This CDR3 is 16 amino acids long. CDR3 coding DNA: TGTGCCACCAGTGACTCCGACAGGGGTGGCAATCAGCCCCAGCATTTT. It codes for CATSDSDRGGNQPQHF.

The chain is built from TRBV5-4 and TRBJ2-5; 8 bases are a match to TRBD1. V was clipped by 5 bases and J by 2 bases; unmatched bases: 11. Germline loops: CDR1 SGHNT, CDR2 YYREEE (reference sequence). This CDR3 is 16 amino acids long. CDR3 coding DNA: TGTGCCAGCAGTTCTGACAGGGGAGTCCCACAAGAGACCCAGTACTTC. This translates into CASSSDRGVPQETQYF.

This chain uses TRBV27 with TRBJ2-6, with D possibly being TRBD1 (6 bases). Germline assignment: CDR1 MNHEY and CDR2 SMNVEV (reference sequence). The CDR3 is made up of 16 amino acids. The ends were cut back, 0 bases at V and 2 bases at J, with 8 bases in the middle. The CDR3 is CASSLSSGAGANVLTF. The CDR3 DNA sequence: TGTGCCAGCAGTTTATCATCAGGGGCTGGGGCCAACGTCCTGACTTTC.

This chain links TRBV28 with TRBJ2-7; D possibly corresponds to TRBD1 (5 bases). V was trimmed by 3 bases and J by 7 bases, leaving 16 bases between them. The CDR3 is 14 amino acids. CDR1 and CDR2 (germline): MDHEN, SYDVKM. CDR3 sequence (DNA): TGTGCCAGCAGTTTTAACTCAGGGTTGAGGGAGCAGTACTTC. It codes for CASSFNSGLREQYF. The full variable domain, with the rest looked up from reference TRBV28 and TRBJ2-7, is DVKVTQSSRYLVKRTGEKVFLECVQDMDHENMFWYRQDPGLGLRLIYFSYDVKMKEKGDIPEGYSVSREKKERFSLILESASTNQTSMYLCASSFNSGLREQYFGPGTRLTVT.

The chain joins TRBV7-2 to TRBJ2-7, with 8 bases that match TRBD2. With V trimmed by 7 bases and J by 6 bases, 11 bases remained unmatched. Germline values: CDR1 SGHTA, CDR2 FQGNSA. The CDR3 has 14 residues. As DNA, the CDR3 is TGTGCCAGCACCGCGGGGGGCGCGATCGGCGAGCAGTACTTC. Its translation: CASTAGGAIGEQYF.

This clone was seen just once. The V call is TRBV6-1, the J call TRBJ1-1, with D possibly being TRBD1 (6 bases). The CDR3 covers 16 residues. The germline gives CDR1 MNHNS, CDR2 SASEGT. V was shortened by 4 bases and J by 0 bases, with 15 bases between the two germline ends. The CDR3 nucleotides read TGTGCCAGCAGTGCTCGGGGGGGCTATCTGAACACTGAAGCTTTCTTT. Translating gives CASSARGGYLNTEAFF.

The chain is built from TRBV27 and TRBJ1-1; a weak D match, TRBD1 (6 bases). The CDR3 contains 16 residues. Trimming cost V 0 bases and J 0 bases, with 11 bases left between them. CDR1 MNHEY and CDR2 SMNVEV come from the germline V gene (reference sequence). The CDR3, as DNA: TGTGCCAGCAGTTTATCATTCAGGGGCCTGAACACTGAAGCTTTCTTT. Protein product: CASSLSFRGLNTEAFF.

The gene calls are TRBV11-2 and TRBJ2-1; TRBD2 agrees at 7 bases. The V and J ends lost 3 bases and 3 bases, in that order; junction bases with no gene match: 5. CDR1 and CDR2 (germline): SGHAT, FQNNGV. CDR3 size: 15 residues. DNA for the CDR3: TGTGCCAGCAGCTTGATGGCGGGAGACTACAATGAGCAGTTCTTC. Encoded protein: CASSLMAGDYNEQFF. Supplemented by reference TRBV11-2 and TRBJ2-1, the full variable domain reads EAGVAQSPRYKIIEKRQSVAFWCNPISGHATLYWYQQILGQGPKLLIQFQNNGVVDDSQLPKDRFSAERLKGVDSTLKIQPAKLEDSAVYLCASSLMAGDYNEQFFGPGTRLTVL.

The chain couples TRBV7-3 to TRBJ1-5, with D perhaps TRBD1 (5 bases). This CDR3 has 13 amino acids. In germline, CDR1 is SGHTA, CDR2 FQGTGA. Trimming cost V 6 bases and J 4 bases, with 10 bases left between them. The CDR3 nucleotides read TGTGCCAGCAGTCCCGGGGGGAATCAGCCCCAGCATTTT. Amino acid sequence: CASSPGGNQPQHF.